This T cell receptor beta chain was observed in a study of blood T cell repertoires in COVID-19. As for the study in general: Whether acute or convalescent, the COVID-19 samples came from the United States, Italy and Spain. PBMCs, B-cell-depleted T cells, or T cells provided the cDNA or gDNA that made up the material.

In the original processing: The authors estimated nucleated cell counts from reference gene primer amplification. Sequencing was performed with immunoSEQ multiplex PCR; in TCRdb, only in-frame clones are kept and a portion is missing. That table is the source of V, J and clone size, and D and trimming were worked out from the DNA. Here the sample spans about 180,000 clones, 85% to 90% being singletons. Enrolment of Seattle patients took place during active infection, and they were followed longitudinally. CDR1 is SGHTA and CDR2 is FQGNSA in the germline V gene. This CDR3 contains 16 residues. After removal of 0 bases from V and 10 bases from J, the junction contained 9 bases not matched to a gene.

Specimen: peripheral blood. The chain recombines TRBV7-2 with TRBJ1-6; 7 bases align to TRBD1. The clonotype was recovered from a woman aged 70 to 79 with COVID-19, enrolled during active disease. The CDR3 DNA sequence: TGTGCCAGCAGCTTAGCGATGGGGACAGTGGGCTCACCCCTCCACTTT. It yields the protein CASSLAMGTVGSPLHF.